The rows below give T cell receptor beta chains drawn from one sample of a study of T cell changes during pregnancy in multiple sclerosis. Clones were sequenced by immunoSEQ multiplex PCR, and TCRdb holds only the in-frame ones, with some missing. This sample carries nearly 110,000 clones, roughly 90% of them seen once, and the ten largest clones take 1.6%. The input for sequencing was peripheral blood, taken after pregnancy. The receptors shown here come from a female donor with multiple sclerosis, enrolled in a pregnancy study. CDR3s include the opening cysteine and the closing phenylalanine or tryptophan. A D gene is named only where the DNA matches it firmly. The size field is filled for only some rows; it gives once, few, many or a size class.

TRBD2 TRBJ2-1 - TRBV9 CASSAGGQNGEQFF TGTGCCAGCTCAGCGGGAGGGCAGAACGGTGAGCAGTTCTTC
TRBD2 TRBJ2-1 - TRBV6-6 CASSSSPGGKVNEQFF TGTGCCAGCAGTAGCTCACCGGGGGGGAAGGTCAATGAGCAGTTCTTC
TRBD2 TRBJ2-1 once TRBV7-6 CASSLGRGGSYNEQFF TGTGCCAGCAGCTTAGGCCGGGGGGGCAGCTACAATGAGCAGTTCTTC
- TRBJ1-2 - TRBV9 CASSVNRVGGYTF TGTGCCAGCAGCGTAAACAGGGTTGGTGGCTACACCTTC
- TRBJ2-5 - TRBV18 CASSPESIGAGMETQYF TGTGCCAGCTCACCCGAGTCGATAGGGGCAGGGATGGAGACCCAGTACTTC
- TRBJ1-1 - TRBV6-1 CASRGLEAFF TGTGCCAGCAGGGGACTTGAAGCTTTCTTT
TRBD1 TRBJ2-7 - TRBV7-9 CASSFPGQVYGEQYF TGTGCCAGCAGCTTCCCGGGACAGGTGTACGGGGAGCAGTACTTC
- TRBJ1-1 - TRBV6-1 CASSTPGTLNTEAFF TGTGCCAGCAGTACTCCCGGGACACTGAACACTGAAGCTTTCTTT
- TRBJ2-7 once TRBV7-9 CASSFPTTGPAYEQYF TGTGCCAGCAGCTTCCCCACTACAGGACCGGCCTACGAGCAGTACTTC
TRBD2 TRBJ2-3 once TRBV6-5 CASSESGGAADTQYF TGTGCCAGCAGCGAGAGCGGGGGGGCCGCGGATACGCAGTATTTT
TRBD2 TRBJ2-1 - TRBV30 CAWSDPSGRASNEQFF TGTGCCTGGAGCGATCCTAGCGGGAGAGCAAGTAATGAGCAGTTCTTC
- TRBJ2-7 - TRBV4-1 CASSQVGQGSYEQYF TGCGCCAGCAGCCAAGTTGGGCAGGGATCCTACGAGCAGTACTTC
- TRBJ2-1 - TRBV30 CAWSPGLPNEQFF TGTGCCTGGAGTCCGGGACTTCCCAATGAGCAGTTCTTC
TRBD1 TRBJ1-1 - TRBV30 CAWTPGGSNMNTEAFF TGTGCCTGGACCCCAGGGGGGAGCAACATGAACACTGAAGCTTTCTTT
- TRBJ2-7 - TRBV5-1 CASSLGRSYEQYF TGCGCCAGCAGCTTGGGGAGGAGTTACGAGCAGTACTTC
TRBD2 TRBJ2-2 - TRBV5-1 CASSYGLAGGFTGELFF TGCGCCAGCAGCTACGGACTAGCGGGAGGTTTCACCGGGGAGCTGTTTTTT
TRBD2 TRBJ2-1 - TRBV5-1 CASSLGLAGNNEQFF TGCGCCAGCAGCTTGGGGCTAGCGGGGAACAATGAGCAGTTCTTC
TRBD1 TRBJ1-2 - TRBV30 CAWETGGKGGYTF TGTGCCTGGGAGACAGGGGGCAAGGGTGGCTACACCTTC
TRBD1 TRBJ2-7 - TRBV6-1 CASSEPRTGKHEQYF TGTGCCAGCAGTGAACCCCGGACAGGGAAGCACGAGCAGTACTTC
- TRBJ2-2 - TRBV15 CATSRVGLNTGELFF TGTGCCACCAGCAGAGTTGGGCTGAACACCGGGGAGCTGTTTTTT
TRBD2 TRBJ2-7 - TRBV7-2 CASSLDGAGELRKQYF TGTGCCAGCAGCTTAGATGGAGCGGGGGAGTTACGGAAGCAGTACTTC
TRBD2 TRBJ2-1 - TRBV27 CASSGLAGDPNEQFF TGTGCCAGCAGTGGACTAGCGGGGGACCCCAATGAGCAGTTCTTC
TRBD1 TRBJ1-4 - TRBV30 CACVGTGGAWEKLFF TGTGCCTGCGTTGGGACAGGGGGCGCGTGGGAAAAACTGTTTTTT
- TRBJ1-1 - TRBV2 CASSYRTAANTEAFF TGTGCCAGCAGTTACCGGACAGCTGCTAACACTGAAGCTTTCTTT
TRBD1 TRBJ1-5 - TRBV10-3 CAISETPQGTNQPQHF TGTGCCATCAGTGAGACCCCACAGGGGACGAATCAGCCCCAGCATTTT
- TRBJ2-7 - TRBV7-9 CASIDRTGYEQYF TGTGCCAGCATCGACAGAACGGGCTACGAGCAGTACTTC
TRBD2 TRBJ2-3 - TRBV11-3 CASSSSGREGDTQYF TGTGCCAGCAGTTCATCCGGACGGGAGGGAGATACGCAGTATTTT
- TRBJ2-6 once TRBV5-1 CASSLGTALSGANVLTF TGCGCCAGCAGCTTGGGGACAGCACTCTCTGGGGCCAACGTCCTGACTTTC
TRBD2 TRBJ2-7 - TRBV19 CASSSNSGNSYEQYF TGTGCCAGTAGTTCGAATAGCGGGAACTCCTACGAGCAGTACTTC
- TRBJ1-5 - TRBV7-8 CASSLPYQPQHF TGTGCCAGCAGCTTACCTTATCAGCCCCAGCATTTT
TRBD2 TRBJ2-3 once TRBV27 CASSFAGVVTDTQYF TGTGCCAGCAGTTTTGCGGGGGTCGTCACAGATACGCAGTATTTT
TRBD2 TRBJ2-1 once TRBV5-1 CASSFGRDSSYNEQFF TGCGCCAGCAGCTTCGGGAGGGATAGCTCCTACAATGAGCAGTTCTTC
- TRBJ2-7 - TRBV6-1 CASSEQGSGDYEQYF TGTGCCAGCAGTGAACAGGGCTCTGGGGACTACGAGCAGTACTTC
- TRBJ1-3 - TRBV13 CASQGFSSSGNTIYF TGTGCCAGCCAGGGGTTTTCGAGCTCTGGAAACACCATATATTTT
- TRBJ1-2 - TRBV6-5 CASSYGQGGSYTF TGTGCCAGCAGTTACGGTCAGGGCGGGAGCTACACCTTC
TRBD1 TRBJ2-3 - TRBV6-5 CASSYVTGGADTQYF TGTGCCAGCAGTTACGTTACAGGGGGAGCAGATACGCAGTATTTT
TRBD2 TRBJ2-7 - TRBV5-1 CASSPGGGGEHEQYF TGCGCCAGCAGCCCTGGTGGGGGAGGGGAGCACGAGCAGTACTTC
- TRBJ1-5 - TRBV2 CASSDRLVQPQHF TGTGCCAGCAGTGACAGGTTGGTTCAGCCCCAGCATTTT
TRBD1 TRBJ2-5 - TRBV6-1 CASSGSGGRETQYF TGTGCCAGCAGTGGCTCAGGGGGCAGGGAGACCCAGTACTTC
- TRBJ1-2 - TRBV4-2 CASSQDWRGTYGYTF TGTGCCAGCAGCCAAGATTGGAGGGGTACCTATGGCTACACCTTC
TRBD1 TRBJ2-5 - TRBV5-1 CASSLAGTGYIETQYF TGCGCCAGCAGCTTGGCCGGGACAGGGTATATAGAGACCCAGTACTTC
- TRBJ2-1 once TRBV7-2 CASSLQAGGPPYNEQFF TGTGCCAGCAGCCTCCAAGCCGGAGGCCCCCCCTACAATGAGCAGTTCTTC
TRBD2 TRBJ2-1 - TRBV9 CASSLLAGSSYNEQFF TGTGCCAGCAGCCTTTTAGCGGGGAGCTCCTACAATGAGCAGTTCTTC
TRBD2 TRBJ2-3 - TRBV11-3 CASSATSGRNTDTQYF TGTGCCAGCAGTGCTACTAGCGGGAGAAATACAGATACGCAGTATTTT
TRBD1 TRBJ1-1 few TRBV10-3 CATRQGLNTEAFF TGTGCCACCCGACAGGGTCTGAACACTGAAGCTTTCTTT
TRBD1 TRBJ1-2 once TRBV29-1 CSDGTGENYGYTF TGCAGCGATGGGACAGGGGAGAACTATGGCTACACCTTC
TRBD1 TRBJ2-7 - TRBV27 CASSIGTGTYEQYF TGTGCCAGCAGTATTGGGACAGGAACCTACGAGCAGTACTTC